What follows are 29 T cell receptor beta chains derived from one specimen sequenced in a study of T cell repertoires in cytomegalovirus infection. TCRdb ran MiXCR on the reads and lists one entry per CDR3 protein. The sample carries about 100,000 distinct CDR3 sequences, 20% to 25% recorded once. The specimen sequenced was CD8+ T cells from PBMCs. The origin of the receptors is a human donor in good health (CMV status not recorded). Some clones in this sample may be carry-over from other donors' samples.

This clonotype was found once. This sequence joins TRBV3-1 and TRBJ2-7; a possible D gene is TRBD2 (6 bases). The CDR3 loop spans 13 amino acids. Germline values: CDR1 LGHDT, CDR2 YNNKEL (reference sequence). V lost 0 bases and J lost 5, with 8 bases in between. In DNA, the CDR3 is TGTGCCAGCAGCCAAGAACCTAGCGACGAGCAGTACTTC. Translating it yields CASSQEPSDEQYF.

This clonotype was seen more than once but under ten times. This chain links TRBV5-4 with TRBJ2-1; D remains unclear. The V end was cut by 0 bases, the J end by 7 bases, with 14 bases between. CDR3 length equals 15 residues. Germline CDR1 is SGHNT and CDR2 is YYREEE (reference sequence). The CDR3: CASSLARWRTNEQFF. The CDR3, as DNA: TGTGCCAGCAGCTTGGCTCGGTGGCGGACGAATGAGCAGTTCTTC.

This clonotype was seen ten or more times. The V gene is TRBV3-1, the J gene TRBJ2-7; D is uncertain. Per the germline V gene, CDR1 is LGHDT and CDR2 is YNNKEL (reference sequence). Trimming stripped 0 bases from V and 5 bases from J, with 17 bases between. The CDR3 has 16 amino acids. The CDR3 nucleotides read TGTGCCAGCAGCCAAGATCTAACGTGGGGATCCCACGAGCAGTACTTC. As protein: CASSQDLTWGSHEQYF.

This chain joins TRBV11-2 and TRBJ1-2, with D possibly being TRBD1 (5 bases). Germline CDR1 is SGHAT and CDR2 is FQNNGV. The CDR3 runs 17 residues. Trimming took off 5 bases at V and 3 bases at J, with 22 bases between the two ends. CDR3 sequence: CASSIRSPIRVDYGYTF. The DNA of the CDR3 is TGTGCCAGCAGCATACGCAGCCCCATCAGGGTGGACTATGGCTACACCTTC.

This clonotype showed up just a few times. This chain uses TRBV6-2 or TRBV6-3 with TRBJ2-5; D call uncertain. Germline V lookup: CDR1 MNHEY, CDR2 SVGEGT. The V and J ends lost 2 bases and 4 bases respectively, with 2 bases between them. This CDR3 has 11 amino acids. The CDR3 DNA sequence: TGTGCCAGCAGTTACCCAGAGACCCAGTACTTC. The encoded protein is CASSYPETQYF.

This clonotype was detected a few times. As DNA, the CDR3 is TGCAGTGCTAGACCCGGGACTCTACAAGAGACCCAGTACTTC. Translation: CSARPGTLQETQYF. The chain recombines TRBV20-1 with TRBJ2-5; a possible D gene is TRBD2 (6 bases). CDR1 and CDR2 (germline): DFQATT, SNEGSKA (reference sequence). The CDR3 sequence is 14 residues long. V lost 2 bases, J lost 2 bases, and 12 bases lay in between.

This clonotype was recorded many times. The chain is built from TRBV28 and TRBJ2-3; tentatively, D is TRBD2 (5 bases). The CDR3 covers 17 residues. The germline gives CDR1 MDHEN, CDR2 SYDVKM. V was shortened by 2 bases and J by 0 bases, with 15 bases between the two germline ends. CDR3 loop: CASSLPLAYPSTDTQYF. The DNA for the CDR3 is TGTGCCAGCAGTTTACCCCTAGCCTACCCTAGCACAGATACGCAGTATTTT.

The CDR3 region is CASSGLGSLSRQPQHF. The CDR3, as DNA: TGTGCCAGCAGTGGCTTGGGGTCCCTTTCCCGTCAGCCCCAGCATTTT. The V gene is TRBV25-1, the J gene TRBJ1-5, with no clear D. Trimming pared 4 bases from V and 6 bases from J, leaving 19 bases between. The length of the CDR3 is 16 residues. In germline, CDR1 is MGHDK, CDR2 SYGVNS. The full variable domain, completed using reference TRBV25-1 and TRBJ1-5, is EADIYQTPRYLVIGTGKKITLECSQTMGHDKMYWYQQDPGMELHLIHYSYGVNSTEKGDLSSESTVSRIRTEHFPLTLESARPSHTSQYLCASSGLGSLSRQPQHFGDGTRLSIL.

This clonotype was seen at least ten times. The chain is built from TRBV6-4 and TRBJ1-1; 12 bases line up with TRBD1. The CDR3 extends over 19 amino acids. Looked up from germline, CDR1 is MRHNA and CDR2 is SNTAGT. The trim removed 2 bases at V and 5 bases at J, leaving 15 bases unmatched. Here the CDR3 DNA reads TGTGCCAGCAGTGACCGGCGAAGGGACAGGGGGCCTATATGTACTGAAGCTTTCTTT. It is translated as CASSDRRRDRGPICTEAFF.

V is TRBV12-3 or TRBV12-4 and J is TRBJ2-1; TRBD2 matches 13 bases. This CDR3 region has 15 residues. The junction had 8 bases not matched to a gene; V was cut back by 9 bases and J by 6 bases. The CDR3 reads CASCVGLAGPNEQFF. The CDR3 DNA is TGTGCCAGTTGCGTGGGACTAGCGGGGCCCAATGAGCAGTTCTTC.

In this sample, this clonotype turned up many times. The chain combines TRBV4-2 with TRBJ2-7, with TRBD1 as a possible D gene (5 bases). Germline-derived CDR1 and CDR2 are LGHNA and YNFKEQ. This CDR3 region has 13 residues. V was cut by 4 bases and J by 6 bases, with 13 bases left in between. In DNA, the CDR3 is TGTGCCAGCAGCCCTCACCAGGGAAGCGAGCAGTACTTC. Amino acid sequence: CASSPHQGSEQYF.

This clonotype occurred a few times. The genes are TRBV28 and TRBJ2-4, with a possible D match to TRBD2 (6 bases). Germline V lookup: CDR1 MDHEN, CDR2 SYDVKM. The ends were cut back, 6 bases at V and 8 bases at J, with 8 bases in the middle. The CDR3 runs 11 residues. The CDR3 here is CASSGGYIQYF. Written as DNA, the CDR3 is TGTGCCAGCAGCGGGGGATACATTCAGTACTTC.

This clonotype has more than one count but fewer than ten. V gene TRBV7-8 combines with J gene TRBJ2-5; 9 bases match TRBD1. The CDR3 runs to 16 residues. Trimming cost V 5 bases and J 4 bases; bases outside gene matches: 11. Germline lookup yields CDR1 SGHVS and CDR2 FQNEAQ. The CDR3 bases are TGTGCCAGCAGCGCAGGTGCGGGACAGGGAACAGAGACCCAGTACTTC. Translating it yields CASSAGAGQGTETQYF.

The sample holds many counts of this clonotype. V gene TRBV6-2 or TRBV6-3 combines with J gene TRBJ2-1, with 10 bases identical to TRBD2. Germline assignment: CDR1 MNHEY and CDR2 SVGEGT. J gave up 8 bases and V 5 bases, and 18 bases lay outside the gene matches. There are 18 residues in the CDR3. CDR3 nucleotides: TGTGCCAGCAGTACATTTCTTTTAGCGGGGGGCGAGAGAGATGAGCAGTTCTTC. Translating it yields CASSTFLLAGGERDEQFF.

This clonotype was detected only a few times. V gene TRBV11-2 combines with J gene TRBJ2-3; 7 bases agree with TRBD1. V gave up 0 bases and J gave up 2 bases; unmatched junction bases: 5. The CDR3 extends over 16 amino acids. From germline, CDR1 is SGHAT and CDR2 FQNNGV. The CDR3 is CASSLEPGQTTDTQYF. The CDR3 nucleotides are TGTGCCAGCAGCTTAGAACCGGGACAGACCACAGATACGCAGTATTTT. Drawing the rest from reference TRBV11-2 and TRBJ2-3, the complete variable domain is EAGVAQSPRYKIIEKRQSVAFWCNPISGHATLYWYQQILGQGPKLLIQFQNNGVVDDSQLPKDRFSAERLKGVDSTLKIQPAKLEDSAVYLCASSLEPGQTTDTQYFGPGTRLTVL.

This clonotype was picked up many times. The chain recombines TRBV7-6 with TRBJ2-7; 7 bases agree with TRBD1. The CDR3 has 15 amino acids. Per germline, CDR1 SGHVS and CDR2 FNYEAQ. The ends lost 5 bases at V and 0 bases at J; junction bases unmatched: 7. The CDR3 DNA is TGTGCCAGCAGCGAGGGACAGAGTAGCTCCTACGAGCAGTACTTC. This gives the protein CASSEGQSSSYEQYF.

This clonotype was found many times. The CDR3 loop is CASSPFGSQETQYF. DNA of the CDR3: TGTGCCAGCAGCCCCTTCGGCAGTCAAGAGACCCAGTACTTC. The chain joins TRBV7-2 to TRBJ2-5; D is unresolved. Trimming removed 5 bases at V and 2 bases at J, with 12 bases between. Germline V gene data show CDR1 as SGHTA and CDR2 as FQGNSA. The CDR3 is 14 amino acids.

In this sample, this clonotype turned up many times. The chain uses TRBV7-2 and TRBJ2-7; TRBD2 aligns across 11 bases. The germline V gene has CDR1 SGHTA and CDR2 FQGNSA. This CDR3 is 15 amino acids long. After removal of 5 bases from V and 3 bases from J, the junction contained 6 bases not matched to a gene. The CDR3 reads CASSNGLAGYYEQYF. In DNA form, the CDR3 reads TGTGCCAGCAGCAACGGACTAGCGGGCTACTACGAGCAGTACTTC.

The chain uses TRBV27 and TRBJ1-6, with D tentatively TRBD1 (5 bases). The CDR3 runs 14 residues. Germline V gene sequence: CDR1 MNHEY, CDR2 SMNVEV (reference sequence). Trimming took off 5 bases at V and 10 bases at J, with 15 bases between the two ends. This chain's CDR3 is CASSPGVPGSPLHF. The CDR3, as DNA: TGTGCCAGCAGTCCGGGGGTCCCTGGGTCACCCCTCCACTTT.

Written as DNA, the CDR3 is TGTGCCAGCAGCTTAAGAGGTGGCGAGCAGTACTTC. It specifies CASSLRGGEQYF. The gene calls are TRBV13 and TRBJ2-7; no firm D call. The CDR3 extends over 12 amino acids. In germline, CDR1 is PRHDT, CDR2 FYEKMQ (reference sequence). V lost 2 bases to trimming and J lost 6 bases, with 8 bases between them.

This clonotype was recorded a few times. V is TRBV30 and J is TRBJ2-7, with 8 bases fitting TRBD1. The junction had 10 bases not matched to a gene; V was cut back by 1 base and J by 2 bases. CDR1 is GTSNPN and CDR2 is SVGIG in the germline V gene (reference sequence). CDR3 length: 16 residues. The CDR3: CAWSDPGQDVPYEQYF. CDR3 in DNA: TGTGCCTGGAGTGATCCGGGACAGGATGTACCCTACGAGCAGTACTTC.

This chain links TRBV5-4 with TRBJ2-1, with 15 positions matching TRBD2. The J segment lost 7 bases and the V segment lost 4 bases, leaving 9 bases of the junction unmatched. CDR3 length equals 17 residues. CDR1 and CDR2 from the germline V gene are SGHNT and YYREEE (reference sequence). The CDR3 loop is CASSPGLAGGVGNEQFF. The CDR3 nucleotides are TGTGCCAGCAGCCCGGGACTAGCGGGAGGAGTTGGGAATGAGCAGTTCTTC.

This clonotype was detected once. The chain joins TRBV28 to TRBJ2-5, with a weak D call TRBD1 (5 bases). Trimming cost V 4 bases and J 5 bases, with 17 bases left between them. Germline V gene lookup returns CDR1 MDHEN and CDR2 SYDVKM. CDR3 length: 15 amino acids. As DNA, the CDR3 is TGTGCCAGCAGTTCTACTGACCGACAGTGGGAGACCCAGTACTTC. Translating gives CASSSTDRQWETQYF.

The chain couples TRBV6-2 or TRBV6-3 to TRBJ1-1, with no clear D. Trimming removed 7 bases at V and 0 bases at J, with 12 bases between. CDR3 length: 14 amino acids. From germline, CDR1 is MNHEY and CDR2 SVGEGT. The CDR3 spells CASTDRSLNTEAFF. In nucleotides, the CDR3 is TGTGCCAGCACCGATCGAAGTTTGAACACTGAAGCTTTCTTT.

On this clonotype: The junction shows a germline mismatch at one end, possibly a read error. This chain joins TRBV15 and TRBJ2-7; D uncertain. CDR3 length: 16 amino acids. CDR1 LNHNV and CDR2 YYDKDF come from the germline V gene (reference sequence). The CDR3 nucleotides read TGTGCCACCAGCAGAGATCGAGCACCTACTACCTACGGGCAGTACTTC. It codes for CATSRDRAPTTYGQYF.

There are a few counts of this clonotype. The chain joins TRBV19 to TRBJ1-5; D not certain. Germline assignment: CDR1 LNHDA and CDR2 SQIVND (reference sequence). Trimming shortened V by 2 bases and J by 0 bases, and 8 bases separated the two germline ends. The CDR3 consists of 15 residues. The CDR3 coding sequence is TGTGCCAGTAGTATATGGGATTATAGCAATCAGCCCCAGCATTTT. This sequence encodes CASSIWDYSNQPQHF.

The gene calls are TRBV28 and TRBJ2-5; 8 bases align to TRBD2. CDR3 length: 16 residues. With V trimmed by 7 bases and J by 1 base, 11 bases remained unmatched. The germline gives CDR1 MDHEN, CDR2 SYDVKM. The DNA for the CDR3 is TGTGCCAGCAAGTACCGGGGCGGGGGGCTCCAAGAGACCCAGTACTTC. Amino acids: CASKYRGGGLQETQYF. The complete variable domain, with remaining parts taken from reference TRBV28 and TRBJ2-5, reads DVKVTQSSRYLVKRTGEKVFLECVQDMDHENMFWYRQDPGLGLRLIYFSYDVKMKEKGDIPEGYSVSREKKERFSLILESASTNQTSMYLCASKYRGGGLQETQYFGPGTRLLVL.

This clonotype was seen more than once but under ten times. V gene TRBV6-6 combines with J gene TRBJ1-5; D unresolved. Trimming pared 2 bases from V and 0 bases from J, leaving 8 bases between. This CDR3 contains 15 residues. Germline values: CDR1 MNHNY, CDR2 SVGAGI (reference sequence). The CDR3 sequence is CASSYPDYSNQPQHF. The CDR3 DNA reads TGTGCCAGCAGTTACCCAGACTATAGCAATCAGCCCCAGCATTTT.

The chain employs TRBV12-3 or TRBV12-4 and TRBJ2-2; no definite D call. Trimming took 7 bases from V and 3 from J, leaving 12 bases between them. CDR3 length equals 14 residues. CDR3 DNA: TGTGCCAGCAATTCCCGTGCGTACACCGGGGAGCTGTTTTTT. This sequence encodes CASNSRAYTGELFF.